These 18 T cell receptor beta chains came from one sample sequenced in a study of T-cell reconstitution after alpha-beta-depleted transplantation in children. Unique molecular identifiers were incorporated during preparation of the TCRbeta library. TCRdb re-derived calls from the PCR reads in MiXCR, one entry per CDR3 protein. Found here are 250,000 to 400,000 distinct CDR3 sequences, around 25% of them singletons; the top ten hold roughly 9.7%. The specimen was PBMCs, mostly from graft donor cells, collected 180 days after TCRalphabeta/CD19-depleted stem cell transplant. The receptor set was obtained from a male patient aged 10 to 17 who had a stem cell transplant for acute lymphoblastic leukemia, so the T cells may come from the graft donor.

This clonotype was picked up many times. V usage is TRBV28 and J usage is TRBJ2-7; the match to TRBD1 covers 7 bases. The CDR3 covers 15 residues. Germline V gene data show CDR1 as MDHEN and CDR2 as SYDVKM. V was clipped by 3 bases and J by 3 bases; unmatched bases: 8. In DNA, the CDR3 is TGTGCCAGCAGTTTCGACCGGACAGGCCTCTACGAGCAGTACTTC. Its protein is CASSFDRTGLYEQYF.

The chain carries TRBV14 and TRBJ2-1; no clear D. In germline, CDR1 is SGHDN, CDR2 FVKESK. The V end was cut by 2 bases, the J end by 2 bases, with 7 bases between. CDR3 length equals 14 residues. The CDR3 sequence is CASSQYVTYNEQFF. The CDR3 bases are TGTGCCAGCAGCCAATACGTAACCTACAATGAGCAGTTCTTC. Filled out from reference TRBV14 and TRBJ2-1, the complete variable domain reads EAGVTQFPSHSVIEKGQTVTLRCDPISGHDNLYWYRRVMGKEIKFLLHFVKESKQDESGMPNNRFLAERTGGTYSTLKVQPAELEDSGVYFCASSQYVTYNEQFFGPGTRLTVL.

This clonotype was picked up a small number of times. The V and J genes are TRBV15 and TRBJ1-2; no definite D call. Germline CDR1 reads LNHNV; CDR2 reads YYDKDF (reference sequence). V was shortened by 0 bases and J by 7 bases, with 12 bases between the two germline ends. The CDR3 extends over 14 amino acids. The CDR3 protein is CATSRDGMGIGYTF. In nucleotides, the CDR3 is TGTGCCACCAGCAGAGATGGGATGGGTATTGGCTACACCTTC.

This clonotype has just a few counts. The V call is TRBV5-1, the J call TRBJ2-5, with D maybe TRBD2 (6 bases). This CDR3 is 19 amino acids long. Germline loops: CDR1 SGHRS, CDR2 YFSETQ. V lost 0 bases and J lost 3, with 24 bases in between. DNA of the CDR3: TGCGCCAGCAGCTTGGGCTGGGCCCACGAGACTAGGAGGAAAGAGACCCAGTACTTC. As protein: CASSLGWAHETRRKETQYF.

The chain has TRBV3-1 and TRBJ2-5; 11 bases are a match to TRBD1. The CDR3 totals 16 residues. After removal of 0 bases from V and 2 bases from J, the junction contained 2 bases not matched to a gene. The germline V gene has CDR1 LGHDT and CDR2 YNNKEL (reference sequence). CDR3 in amino acids: CASSQEWDRGQETQYF. In DNA, the CDR3 is TGTGCCAGCAGCCAAGAATGGGACAGGGGGCAAGAGACCCAGTACTTC.

This clonotype has more than one count but fewer than ten. The genes are TRBV6-1 and TRBJ2-7; 8 bases align to TRBD2. Per germline, CDR1 MNHNS and CDR2 SASEGT. Trimming removed 4 bases from V and 4 bases from J; junction bases left unmatched: 0. The CDR3 covers 12 residues. The CDR3 loop reads CASSAGGYEQYF. The CDR3 DNA reads TGTGCCAGCAGTGCGGGAGGGTACGAGCAGTACTTC.

There are a few counts of this clonotype. This rearrangement joins TRBV20-1 to TRBJ2-7; 13 bases match TRBD2. The J segment lost 4 bases and the V segment lost 3 bases, leaving 3 bases of the junction unmatched. Germline V lookup: CDR1 DFQATT, CDR2 SNEGSKA (reference sequence). This CDR3 is 14 amino acids long. CDR3 in DNA: TGCAGTGCTAGCCCGGGACTAGCGGGATACGAGCAGTACTTC. This encodes CSASPGLAGYEQYF.

This clonotype was detected a few times. This chain joins TRBV28 and TRBJ2-7; D tentatively reads TRBD1 or TRBD2 (5 bases each). CDR3 length: 14 residues. The V end was cut by 2 bases, the J end by 2 bases, with 10 bases between. CDR1 and CDR2 (germline): MDHEN, SYDVKM. The CDR3 loop is CASSLEGDPYEQYF. The CDR3 DNA is TGTGCCAGCAGTTTAGAAGGGGACCCCTACGAGCAGTACTTC.

The V and J genes are TRBV6-5 and TRBJ2-1; D is undetermined. Germline CDR1 is MNHEY and CDR2 is SVGAGI. Trimming removed 10 bases at V and 4 bases at J, with 8 bases between. This CDR3 contains 11 residues. CDR3: CATVVYNEQFF. The DNA for the CDR3 is TGTGCCACCGTAGTGTACAATGAGCAGTTCTTC.

Here the CDR3 DNA reads TGCGCCAGCAGCTTTTCAGGGGTTGGTCAGCCCCAGCATTTT. This encodes CASSFSGVGQPQHF. The chain links TRBV5-1 to TRBJ1-5; perhaps TRBD1 as D (6 bases). Germline V gene data show CDR1 as SGHRS and CDR2 as YFSETQ. The CDR3 has 14 residues. Trimming stripped 2 bases from V and 6 bases from J, with 12 bases between.

V and J are TRBV7-2 and TRBJ1-3; D is possibly TRBD1 (5 bases). The germline V gene encodes CDR1 SGHTA and CDR2 FQGNSA. Trimming took off 4 bases at V and 3 bases at J, with 7 bases between the two ends. CDR3 length: 13 residues. CDR3 DNA sequence: TGTGCCAGCAGCTCCAGGGTTGGAAACACCATATATTTT. Protein sequence: CASSSRVGNTIYF.

This clonotype was found a few times. For the CDR3, the DNA is TGCGCCAGCAGCTCTCTTCTGGGCCTTGCGGGGAATGAGCAGTTCTTC. Residues: CASSSLLGLAGNEQFF. The V and J genes are TRBV5-1 and TRBJ2-1, with TRBD2 as a possible D gene (6 bases). Germline V gives CDR1 SGHRS, CDR2 YFSETQ. There are 16 residues in the CDR3. V was trimmed by 3 bases and J by 7 bases, leaving 20 bases between them.

The rearrangement joins TRBV24-1 to TRBJ2-3, with 7 bases fitting TRBD1. Trimming at V came to 3 bases and at J to 2 bases, leaving 7 bases not matched to a gene. The CDR3 runs to 16 residues. The germline V gene has CDR1 KGHDR and CDR2 SFDVKD. In DNA, the CDR3 is TGTGCCACCAGTGATCGACAGGGCCAAAACACAGATACGCAGTATTTT. Protein: CATSDRQGQNTDTQYF.

The genes are TRBV12-3 or TRBV12-4 and TRBJ2-3, with unresolved D. The CDR3 has 14 amino acids. Trimming pared 3 bases from V and 2 bases from J, leaving 9 bases between. CDR3 in DNA: TGTGCCAGCAGTTTGGTCCAGGTCACAGATACGCAGTATTTT. As protein: CASSLVQVTDTQYF.

This clonotype was seen a handful of times. The chain has TRBV4-1 and TRBJ1-6, with D possibly being TRBD1 (6 bases). The CDR3 covers 13 residues. Germline CDR1 MGHRA, CDR2 YSYEKL. With 8 bases removed from V and 6 bases from J, the gap between germline ends came to 11 bases. CDR3 amino acids: CASWDMVNSPLHF. CDR3 nucleotides: TGCGCCAGCTGGGACATGGTTAATTCACCCCTCCACTTT.

A few counts support this clonotype. The chain carries TRBV27 and TRBJ1-6; TRBD1 might be the D (5 bases). The CDR3 has 16 residues. CDR1 and CDR2 from the germline V gene are MNHEY and SMNVEV (reference sequence). V was trimmed by 2 bases and J by 8 bases, leaving 16 bases between them. CDR3 protein: CASSLPTGTGDSPLHF. The CDR3, as DNA: TGTGCCAGCAGTTTACCCACCGGGACGGGAGATTCACCCCTCCACTTT.

This clonotype has only a few counts. The chain joins TRBV12-5 to TRBJ2-7; TRBD2 matches at 11 bases. Trimming took 0 bases from V and 5 from J; bases not matched to a gene: 6. The CDR3 is 16 amino acids. Germline CDR1 is LGHNT and CDR2 is FRNRAP. The CDR3 nucleotides read TGTGCTAGTGGTTTGGTACCACTAGCGGGAGCGAACGAGCAGTACTTC. Its translation: CASGLVPLAGANEQYF.

In its sample, this clonotype was seen a few times. The chain uses TRBV7-6 and TRBJ2-7; TRBD2 matches at 13 bases. Germline V gene data show CDR1 as SGHVS and CDR2 as FNYEAQ. The CDR3 loop spans 14 amino acids. With V trimmed by 5 bases and J by 9 bases, 7 bases remained unmatched. CDR3 bases: TGTGCCAGCAGCCCGGGGACTAGCGGGATAGGGCAGTACTTC. Translating gives CASSPGTSGIGQYF. The variable domain in full, completed from reference TRBV7-6 and TRBJ2-7, reads GAGVSQSPRYKVTKRGQDVALRCDPISGHVSLYWYRQALGQGPEFLTYFNYEAQQDKSGLPNDRFSAERPEGSISTLTIQRTEQRDSAMYRCASSPGTSGIGQYFGPGTRLTVT.